This TCR beta chain came from a study of cytomegalovirus exposure and HLA in healthy donors. Trimming stripped 5 bases from V and 4 bases from J, with 9 bases between. Germline loops: CDR1 SGHAT, CDR2 FQDESV (reference sequence). This CDR3 is built from 12 residues. Likely unrecorded immune exposures existed in these nominally healthy donors. 13 Jbeta primers and 60 Vbeta primers were used for the PCR. TCRdb's table, derived via immunoSEQ multiplex PCR, lists solely in-frame clones and lacks some. The sample contains approximately 35,000 clones, around 84% of which appear only once. Study-level results: Later genetic work tied a missense DCLRE1C variant to beta-chain V and J trimming.

This clone was found a few times. Its target is unknown. This receptor was taken from a woman between 18 and 29 years old in good health and CMV-seronegative. The chain employs TRBV11-1 and TRBJ2-7; no clear D. The sample taken for sequencing was PBMCs. CDR3 protein: CASSPPGYEQYF. The CDR3 region has the DNA TGTGCCAGCAGCCCCCCCGGGTACGAGCAGTACTTC.